This T cell receptor (beta chain) was profiled in a study of shared clonotypes between healthy human individuals. Notes on the study in general: Among the subsets, naive ones generally showed larger estimated richness than memory ones. Naive CD4 clonotypes were shared across a handful of donors at around 5%.

This clone was counted between two and nine times. Its antigen is undetermined. The CDR3 is 12 residues long. Germline values: CDR1 SGHDT, CDR2 YYEEEE. Trimming left V 2 bases short and J 2 bases short, with 2 bases between. An assay was performed, and its level was deep. The authors loaded 200 ng DNA, 27,000 or so T cell genomes, into sorted-subset replicate PCRs. Measured with immunoSEQ multiplex PCR; TCRdb has only the in-frame clones, and not every one. The sample has approximately 590,000 clones, around 95% seen once. CD45RO-negative CD8 cells positively selected for CCR7 made up the naive population, which excluded terminally differentiated effector memory CD45RA+ cells.

This rearrangement joins TRBV5-6 to TRBJ1-5; no clear D. The receptor was derived from a woman between 25 and 40 years old in good health. Sequencing was done on a sample of naive CD8+ T cells sorted from blood. CDR3 amino acids: CASSFGNQPQHF. Here the CDR3 DNA reads TGTGCCAGCAGCTTCGGCAATCAGCCCCAGCATTTT.